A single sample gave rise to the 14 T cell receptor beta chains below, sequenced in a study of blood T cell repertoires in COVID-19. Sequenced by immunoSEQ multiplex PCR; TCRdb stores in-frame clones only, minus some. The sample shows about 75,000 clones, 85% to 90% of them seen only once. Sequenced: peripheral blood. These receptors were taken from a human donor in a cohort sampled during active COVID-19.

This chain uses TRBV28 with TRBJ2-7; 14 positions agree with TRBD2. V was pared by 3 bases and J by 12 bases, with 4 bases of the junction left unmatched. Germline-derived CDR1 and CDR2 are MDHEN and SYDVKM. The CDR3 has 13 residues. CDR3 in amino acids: CASSFRTSGRWYF. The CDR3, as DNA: TGTGCCAGCAGTTTTCGGACTAGCGGGAGGTGGTACTTC.

The CDR3 nucleotides are TGTGCCAGCAGCGTGTCGAACACCGGGGAGCTGTTTTTT. Amino acids: CASSVSNTGELFF. V usage is TRBV6-1 and J usage is TRBJ2-2, with unresolved D. V gave up 6 bases and J gave up 0 bases, with 5 bases separating them. The CDR3 sequence is 13 residues long. Germline lookup yields CDR1 MNHNS and CDR2 SASEGT.

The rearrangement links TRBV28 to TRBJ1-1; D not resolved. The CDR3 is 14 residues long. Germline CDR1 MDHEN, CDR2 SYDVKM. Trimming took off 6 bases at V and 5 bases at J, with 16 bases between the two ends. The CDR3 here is CASSASTGGTEAFF. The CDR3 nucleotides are TGTGCCAGCAGCGCCTCAACGGGAGGTACTGAAGCTTTCTTT.

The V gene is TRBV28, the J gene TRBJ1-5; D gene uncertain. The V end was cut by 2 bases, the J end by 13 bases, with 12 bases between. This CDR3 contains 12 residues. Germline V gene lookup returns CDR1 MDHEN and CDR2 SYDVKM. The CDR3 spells CASSLDLRGQHF. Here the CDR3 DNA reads TGTGCCAGCAGTTTAGACCTCCGAGGGCAGCATTTT.

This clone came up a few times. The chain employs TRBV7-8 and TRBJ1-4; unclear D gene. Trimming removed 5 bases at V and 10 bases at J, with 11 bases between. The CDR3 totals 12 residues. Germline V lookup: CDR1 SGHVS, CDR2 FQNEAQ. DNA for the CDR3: TGTGCCAGCAGCCCATGGGCGGGAAAACTGTTTTTT. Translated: CASSPWAGKLFF.

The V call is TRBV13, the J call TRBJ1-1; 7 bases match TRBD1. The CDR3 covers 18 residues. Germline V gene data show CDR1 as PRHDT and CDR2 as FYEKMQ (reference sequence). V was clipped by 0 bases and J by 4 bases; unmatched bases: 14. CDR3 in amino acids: CASSLGLGQILVGTEAFF. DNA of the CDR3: TGTGCCAGCAGCTTAGGCCTGGGACAGATTTTGGTGGGCACTGAAGCTTTCTTT.

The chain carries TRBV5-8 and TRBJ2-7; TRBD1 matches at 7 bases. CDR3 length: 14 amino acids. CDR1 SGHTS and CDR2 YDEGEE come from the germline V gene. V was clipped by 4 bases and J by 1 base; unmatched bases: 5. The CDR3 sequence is CASSRTGSSYEQYF. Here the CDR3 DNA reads TGTGCCAGCAGCCGGACAGGTAGTTCCTACGAGCAGTACTTC.

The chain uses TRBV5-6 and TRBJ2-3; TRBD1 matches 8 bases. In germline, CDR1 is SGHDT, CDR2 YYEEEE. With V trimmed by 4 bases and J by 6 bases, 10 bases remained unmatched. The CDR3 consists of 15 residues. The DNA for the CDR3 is TGTGCCAGCAGCAGACGACAGGGGAGACCTGATACGCAGTATTTT. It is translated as CASSRRQGRPDTQYF.

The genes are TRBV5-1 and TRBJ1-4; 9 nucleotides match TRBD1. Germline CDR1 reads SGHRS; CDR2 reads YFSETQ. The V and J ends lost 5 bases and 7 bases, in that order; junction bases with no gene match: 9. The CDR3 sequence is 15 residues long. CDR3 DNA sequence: TGCGCCAGCAGGCCAACAGGGGGCCCTACTGAAAAACTGTTTTTT. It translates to CASRPTGGPTEKLFF.

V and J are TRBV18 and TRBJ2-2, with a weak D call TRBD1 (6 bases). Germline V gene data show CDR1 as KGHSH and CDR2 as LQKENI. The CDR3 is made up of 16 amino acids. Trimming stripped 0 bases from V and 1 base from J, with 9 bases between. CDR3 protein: CASSPPQGQNTGELFF. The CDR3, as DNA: TGTGCCAGCTCACCACCGCAGGGACAGAACACCGGGGAGCTGTTTTTT.

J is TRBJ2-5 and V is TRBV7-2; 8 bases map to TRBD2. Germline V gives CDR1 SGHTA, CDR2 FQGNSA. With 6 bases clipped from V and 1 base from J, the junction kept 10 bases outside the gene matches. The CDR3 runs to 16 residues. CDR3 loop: CASSSGLARGQETQYF. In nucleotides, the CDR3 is TGTGCCAGCAGTTCCGGACTAGCCCGAGGCCAAGAGACCCAGTACTTC.

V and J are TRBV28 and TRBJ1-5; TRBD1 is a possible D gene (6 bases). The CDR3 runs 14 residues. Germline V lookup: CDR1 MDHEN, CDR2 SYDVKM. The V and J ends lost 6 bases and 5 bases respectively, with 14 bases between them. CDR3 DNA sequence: TGTGCCAGCAGACAGGGTATTAATGATCAGCCCCAGCATTTT. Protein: CASRQGINDQPQHF.

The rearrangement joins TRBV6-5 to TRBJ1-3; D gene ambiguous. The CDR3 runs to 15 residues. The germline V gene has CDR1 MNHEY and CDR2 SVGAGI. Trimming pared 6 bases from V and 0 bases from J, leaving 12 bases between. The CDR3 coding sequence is TGTGCCAGCAGCGCAGCGCCTAGCTCTGGAAACACCATATATTTT. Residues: CASSAAPSSGNTIYF.

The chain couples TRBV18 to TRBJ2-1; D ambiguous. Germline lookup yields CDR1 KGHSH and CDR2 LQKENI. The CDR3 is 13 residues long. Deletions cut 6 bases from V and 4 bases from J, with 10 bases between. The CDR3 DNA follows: TGTGCCAGCTCCGTTGACAATTACAATGAGCAGTTCTTC. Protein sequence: CASSVDNYNEQFF.